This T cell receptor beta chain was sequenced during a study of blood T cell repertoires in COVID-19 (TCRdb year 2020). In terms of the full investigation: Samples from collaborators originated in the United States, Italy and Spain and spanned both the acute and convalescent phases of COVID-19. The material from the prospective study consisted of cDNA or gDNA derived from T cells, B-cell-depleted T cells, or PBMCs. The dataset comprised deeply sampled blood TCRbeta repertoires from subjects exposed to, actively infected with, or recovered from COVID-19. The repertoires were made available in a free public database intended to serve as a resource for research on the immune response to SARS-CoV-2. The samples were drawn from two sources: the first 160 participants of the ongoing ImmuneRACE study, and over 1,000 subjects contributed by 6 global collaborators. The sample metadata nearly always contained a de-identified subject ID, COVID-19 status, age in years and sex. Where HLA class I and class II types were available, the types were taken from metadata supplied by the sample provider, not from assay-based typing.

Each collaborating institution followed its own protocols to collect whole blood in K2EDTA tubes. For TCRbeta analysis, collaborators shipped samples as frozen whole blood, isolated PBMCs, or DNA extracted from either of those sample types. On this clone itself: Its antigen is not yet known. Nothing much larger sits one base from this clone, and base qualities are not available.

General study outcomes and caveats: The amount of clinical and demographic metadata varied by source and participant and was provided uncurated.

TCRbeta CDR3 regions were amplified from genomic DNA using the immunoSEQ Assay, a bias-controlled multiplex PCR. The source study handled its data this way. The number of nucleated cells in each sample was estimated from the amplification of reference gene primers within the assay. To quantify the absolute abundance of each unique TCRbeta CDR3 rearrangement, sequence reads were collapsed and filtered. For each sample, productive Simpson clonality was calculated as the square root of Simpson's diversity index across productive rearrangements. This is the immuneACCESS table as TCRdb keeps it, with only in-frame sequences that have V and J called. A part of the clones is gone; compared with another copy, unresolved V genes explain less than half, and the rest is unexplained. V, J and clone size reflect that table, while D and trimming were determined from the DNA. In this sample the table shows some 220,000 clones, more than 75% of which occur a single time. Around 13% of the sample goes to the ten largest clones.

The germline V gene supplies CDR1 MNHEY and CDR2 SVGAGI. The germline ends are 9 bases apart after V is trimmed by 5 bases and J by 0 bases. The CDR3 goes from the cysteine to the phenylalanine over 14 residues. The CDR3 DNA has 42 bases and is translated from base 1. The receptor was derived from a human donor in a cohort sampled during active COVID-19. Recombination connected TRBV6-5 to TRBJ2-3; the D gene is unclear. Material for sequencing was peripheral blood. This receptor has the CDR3 CASSRLGSTDTQYF. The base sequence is TGTGCCAGCAGTAGACTCGGGAGCACAGATACGCAGTATTTT.